The 23 T cell receptor beta chains below were found in one sample sequenced in a study of CD8+CD57+ T cells in acquired aplastic anemia (dated by TCRdb to the late 2010s). Instrument on record: Illumina HiSeq 2000. Genomic DNA served as template for TCR beta VDJ combination and CDR3 sequence profiling. Through fastp at Q25 and MiXCR, TCRdb rebuilt clones from the public reads, retaining in-frame beta chains. Each CDR3 protein gets just one entry, which takes the most common genes and DNA from the rows behind it. This sample lists 60,000 or so distinct CDR3 sequences; under 55% were detected once. Roughly 2.5% of the sample is held by the ten biggest clonotypes. The sample comprised sorted CD4+, CD8+, or CD8+CD57+ T cells (not recorded which) from PBMCs. Source of these receptors: a human donor in good health, serving as a control.

The chain recombines TRBV24-1 with TRBJ2-7; D remains ambiguous. Per the germline V gene, CDR1 is KGHDR and CDR2 is SFDVKD. V gave up 10 bases and J gave up 5 bases, with 8 bases separating them. The CDR3 length is 10 residues. This chain's CDR3 is CATYKDEQYF. In DNA, the CDR3 is TGTGCCACGTACAAGGACGAGCAGTACTTC.

This chain links TRBV2 with TRBJ1-1; no clear D. The CDR3 runs 15 residues. Trimming stripped 4 bases from V and 1 base from J, with 13 bases between. From germline, CDR1 is SNHLY and CDR2 FYNNEI. The CDR3 nucleotides are TGTGCCAGCAGTGCGATCCAAATAGAGAACACTGAAGCTTTCTTT. It is translated as CASSAIQIENTEAFF.

Worth noting for this clonotype: At one end the junction does not follow the germline gene, possibly because of a read error. The CDR3 here is CASSESLGYTF. As DNA, the CDR3 is TGCGCCAGCAGTGAGTCTCTTGGCTACACCTTT. V and J are TRBV10-1 and TRBJ1-2; the D is unclear. Looked up from germline, CDR1 is WNHNN and CDR2 is SYGVQD (reference sequence). This CDR3 region has 11 residues.

The chain employs TRBV15 and TRBJ2-1; D gene ambiguous. The CDR3 loop spans 14 amino acids. Germline assignment: CDR1 LNHNV and CDR2 YYDKDF (reference sequence). Deletions cut 0 bases from V and 5 bases from J, with 8 bases between. CDR3 DNA sequence: TGTGCCACCAGCAGAGAGGGCCTCAACAATGAGCAGTTCTTC. Its translation is CATSREGLNNEQFF. Together with reference TRBV15 and TRBJ2-1, the CDR3 gives the full variable domain: DAMVIQNPRYQVTQFGKPVTLSCSQTLNHNVMYWYQQKSSQAPKLLFHYYDKDFNNEADTPDNFQSRRPNTSFCFLDIRSPGLGDTAMYLCATSREGLNNEQFFGPGTRLTVL.

CDR3 residues: CASRLAPQGSEAFF. The CDR3, as DNA: TGTGCCAGTAGACTCGCTCCCCAGGGGTCTGAAGCTTTCTTT. The V gene is TRBV19, the J gene TRBJ1-1; D is perhaps TRBD1 (6 bases). Germline V CDR1 and CDR2: LNHDA, SQIVND (reference sequence). V dropped 6 bases and J dropped 6 bases, with 17 bases sitting between them. CDR3 length: 14 residues.

At least ten counts were recorded for this clonotype. The V gene is TRBV19, the J gene TRBJ2-2; 8 bases align to TRBD1. Trimming removed 6 bases from V and 8 bases from J; junction bases left unmatched: 8. The CDR3 has 14 amino acids. The germline V gene encodes CDR1 LNHDA and CDR2 SQIVND (reference sequence). The CDR3 DNA follows: TGTGCCAGTAGCCGATCGGACAGGGTAGGGGAGCTGTTTTTT. Its translation: CASSRSDRVGELFF. The full variable domain, with the rest looked up from reference TRBV19 and TRBJ2-2, is DGGITQSPKYLFRKEGQNVTLSCEQNLNHDAMYWYRQDPGQGLRLIYYSQIVNDFQKGDIAEGYSVSREKKESFPLTVTSAQKNPTAFYLCASSRSDRVGELFFGEGSRLTVL.

This clonotype was found a few times. The chain links TRBV7-9 to TRBJ1-6, with unresolved D. Trimming cost V 6 bases and J 15 bases, with 15 bases left between them. CDR3 length: 12 amino acids. The germline gives CDR1 SEHNR, CDR2 FQNEAQ (reference sequence). CDR3 DNA sequence: TGTGCCAGCAGAGGAGAGACCGCCGACCTCCACTTT. Amino acids: CASRGETADLHF.

The chain has TRBV12-3 or TRBV12-4 and TRBJ2-7, with D perhaps matching TRBD1 (6 bases). The J call may not be correct, given that the DNA end is closer to TRBJ2-5. The CDR3 has 13 amino acids. DNA of the CDR3: TGTGCCAGCAGCGATACAGGGATGGAGACCCAGTACTTC. This sequence encodes CASSDTGMETQYF.

This clonotype was counted at least ten times. This sequence joins TRBV12-3 or TRBV12-4 and TRBJ2-1, with 11 bases identical to TRBD2. The CDR3 has 15 amino acids. Trimming took 6 bases from V and 4 from J; bases not matched to a gene: 5. The CDR3 protein is CASRRTSGFYNEQFF. The DNA for the CDR3 is TGTGCCAGCAGACGGACTAGCGGGTTTTACAATGAGCAGTTCTTC.

At least ten counts were recorded for this clonotype. This rearrangement joins TRBV30 to TRBJ1-1; maybe TRBD1 (5 bases). V dropped 4 bases and J dropped 0 bases, with 21 bases sitting between them. CDR3 length equals 17 residues. The germline gives CDR1 GTSNPN, CDR2 SVGIG (reference sequence). The CDR3 DNA is TGTGCCTGGACCCCGGGGCAGGGAGGGAGAATGAACACTGAAGCTTTCTTT. It specifies CAWTPGQGGRMNTEAFF.

V gene TRBV7-3 combines with J gene TRBJ2-1; D might be TRBD1 or TRBD2, each matching 7 bases. Germline V CDR1 and CDR2: SGHTA, FQGTGA. The CDR3 has 15 residues. The ends were cut back, 8 bases at V and 2 bases at J, with 16 bases in the middle. The CDR3 is CASSPPGGAYNEQFF. The CDR3 nucleotides read TGTGCCAGCTCACCCCCAGGGGGGGCCTACAATGAGCAGTTCTTC.

This clonotype appeared a single time. The chain joins TRBV20-1 to TRBJ2-2, with 7 nucleotides matching TRBD1. There are 15 residues in the CDR3. The J segment lost 2 bases and the V segment lost 2 bases, leaving 5 bases of the junction unmatched. Germline V lookup: CDR1 DFQATT, CDR2 SNEGSKA (reference sequence). The CDR3 loop reads CSARSRQGNTGELFF. The CDR3, as DNA: TGCAGTGCTAGATCCAGACAGGGAAACACCGGGGAGCTGTTTTTT.

This clonotype was picked up a small number of times. The chain couples TRBV27 to TRBJ1-3, with D unresolved. There are 14 residues in the CDR3. Germline lookup yields CDR1 MNHEY and CDR2 SMNVEV (reference sequence). Trimming removed 3 bases from V and 1 base from J, with 7 bases in between. CDR3 DNA: TGTGCCAGCAGTTTGTCCTTTTCTGGAAACACCATATATTTT. Amino acid sequence: CASSLSFSGNTIYF.

This clonotype was detected many times. The chain couples TRBV13 to TRBJ1-5, with D possibly being TRBD1 (5 bases). V lost 5 bases and J lost 4, with 6 bases in between. Germline CDR1 is PRHDT and CDR2 is FYEKMQ (reference sequence). The CDR3 has 12 residues. CDR3 amino acids: CASSGGNQPQHF. The DNA of the CDR3 is TGTGCCAGCAGCGGGGGGAATCAGCCCCAGCATTTT.

Many counts were recorded for this clonotype. The chain joins TRBV19 to TRBJ2-1; 7 nucleotides match TRBD2. Trimming cost V 2 bases and J 6 bases; bases outside gene matches: 10. The CDR3 length is 16 residues. Looked up from germline, CDR1 is LNHDA and CDR2 is SQIVND (reference sequence). CDR3 region: CASSIRDYCPRNEQFF. The CDR3 bases are TGTGCCAGTAGTATAAGGGACTATTGTCCCCGCAATGAGCAGTTCTTC. Supplemented by reference TRBV19 and TRBJ2-1, the full variable domain reads DGGITQSPKYLFRKEGQNVTLSCEQNLNHDAMYWYRQDPGQGLRLIYYSQIVNDFQKGDIAEGYSVSREKKESFPLTVTSAQKNPTAFYLCASSIRDYCPRNEQFFGPGTRLTVL.

The J gene is TRBJ2-2, the V gene TRBV29-1; D may be TRBD1 (5 bases). V dropped 8 bases and J dropped 7 bases, with 14 bases sitting between them. Germline CDR1 is SQVTM and CDR2 is ANQGSEA. The CDR3 consists of 12 residues. The CDR3 region is CSISGIGGELFF. The CDR3 DNA sequence: TGCAGCATTTCAGGGATTGGCGGGGAGCTGTTTTTT.

This clonotype has a count of ten or more. The chain links TRBV2 to TRBJ2-4; tentatively, D is TRBD2 (7 bases). CDR1 and CDR2 from the germline V gene are SNHLY and FYNNEI. The germline V and J ends were trimmed by 5 bases and 2 bases, with 19 bases remaining between them. This CDR3 region has 17 residues. CDR3 amino acids: CASSSYRGGATKNIQYF. CDR3 in DNA: TGTGCCAGCAGTTCCTACCGTGGGGGGGCGACCAAAAACATTCAGTACTTC. The full variable domain, completed using reference TRBV2 and TRBJ2-4, is EPEVTQTPSHQVTQMGQEVILRCVPISNHLYFYWYRQILGQKVEFLVSFYNNEISEKSEIFDDQFSVERPDGSNFTLKIRSTKLEDSAMYFCASSSYRGGATKNIQYFGAGTRLSVL.

This clonotype was detected only a few times. This may stem from a read error, because a much larger clone lies one nucleotide away. For the CDR3, the DNA is TGTGCCAGCAGCCGTGGGGCTAGCGGGAGGTTGAACGAGCAGTACTTC. Translation: CASSRGASGRLNEQYF. The chain links TRBV3-1 to TRBJ2-7; 11 bases are shared with TRBD2. Germline loops: CDR1 LGHDT, CDR2 YNNKEL (reference sequence). The CDR3 covers 16 residues. Germline trimming cut 4 bases from V and 5 bases from J; bases unmatched to any gene: 10.

The J gene is TRBJ2-7, the V gene TRBV29-1, with D possibly TRBD1 on 5 matching bases. V dropped 5 bases and J dropped 1 base, with 12 bases sitting between them. Germline lookup yields CDR1 SQVTM and CDR2 ANQGSEA. The CDR3 has 13 residues. CDR3 residues: CSVRTTVSYEQYF. In DNA form, the CDR3 reads TGCAGCGTTAGGACAACAGTTTCCTACGAGCAGTACTTC.

This clonotype is termed medium-sized. The J gene is TRBJ2-7, the V gene TRBV7-3, with D hard to call. Looked up from germline, CDR1 is SGHTA and CDR2 is FQGTGA. V lost 3 bases and J lost 2, with 8 bases in between. CDR3 length: 13 residues. The CDR3 spells CASSLAAAYEQYF. DNA for the CDR3: TGTGCCAGCAGCTTGGCTGCAGCCTACGAGCAGTACTTC.

The table lists this clonotype with many counts. The chain combines TRBV28 with TRBJ2-7; 7 nucleotides line up with TRBD1. Losses at the gene ends were 5 bases for V and 4 bases for J; bases not matched to a gene: 5. The CDR3 totals 13 residues. Germline V lookup: CDR1 MDHEN, CDR2 SYDVKM. The CDR3 DNA reads TGTGCCAGCAGTACCGACAGGGCGTACGAGCAGTACTTC. This encodes CASSTDRAYEQYF.

The rearrangement links TRBV12-3 or TRBV12-4 to TRBJ1-2; D is undetermined. This CDR3 has 13 residues. Trimming took 1 base from V and 6 from J, leaving 9 bases between them. The CDR3 DNA sequence: TGTGCCAGCAGTTTAGGGCGGGGAAATGGCTACACCTTC. Amino acids: CASSLGRGNGYTF.

The chain is built from TRBV2 and TRBJ1-6, with D uncertain. CDR3 length equals 15 residues. Germline loops: CDR1 SNHLY, CDR2 FYNNEI. The V gene lost 8 bases and the J gene lost 1 base, with 12 bases spanning the gap. The CDR3 nucleotides read TGTGCCAGCGGACTGGGCGGTTCCTATAATTCACCCCTCCACTTT. It encodes CASGLGGSYNSPLHF.